This T cell receptor beta chain was obtained from a study of shared clonotypes between healthy human individuals. Study-level background: Each donor's CD8 memory used one plate, CD8 naive two, each CD4 subset three. Study results and limitations: Among a handful of donors, 4.5% to 5.5% of naive CD4 clonotypes were found in common. Despite large depth, rarefaction showed incomplete sorted-subset sequencing.

Sequenced by immunoSEQ multiplex PCR; TCRdb stores in-frame clones only, minus some. The sample consists of some 980,000 clones, 76% of them appearing once. V was pared by 4 bases and J by 2 bases, with 3 bases of the junction left unmatched. The CDR3 length is 14 residues. Germline loops: CDR1 KGHSH, CDR2 LQKENI. Details on this clone: Its cognate antigen is unknown.

The sample comprised memory CD4+ T cells sorted from blood. Subset here: CD45RA-negative fraction. This chain uses TRBV18 with TRBJ2-7; 9 bases are a match to TRBD1. This TCR was recovered from a man younger than 30 in good health. Here the CDR3 DNA reads TGTGCCAGCTCACTTGGGGACAGGGCCTACGAGCAGTACTTC. It specifies CASSLGDRAYEQYF. Complete variable domain (other parts from reference TRBV18 and TRBJ2-7): NAGVMQNPRHLVRRRGQEARLRCSPMKGHSHVYWYRQLPEEGLKFMVYLQKENIIDESGMPKERFSAEFPKEGPSILRIQQVVRGDSAAYFCASSLGDRAYEQYFGPGTRLTVT.